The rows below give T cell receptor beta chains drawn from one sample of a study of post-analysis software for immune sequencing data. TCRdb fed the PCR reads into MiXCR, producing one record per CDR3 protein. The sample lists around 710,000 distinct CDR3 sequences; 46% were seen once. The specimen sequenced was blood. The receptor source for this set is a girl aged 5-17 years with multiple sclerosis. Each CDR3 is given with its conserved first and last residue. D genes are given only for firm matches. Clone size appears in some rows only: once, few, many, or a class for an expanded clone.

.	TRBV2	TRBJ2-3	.	CASSEGDFGDTQYF	TGTGCCAGCAGTGAAGGGGACTTCGGAGATACGCAGTATTTT
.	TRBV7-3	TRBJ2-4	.	CASSRWEAKNIQYF	TGTGCCAGCAGCCGATGGGAAGCCAAAAACATTCAGTACTTC
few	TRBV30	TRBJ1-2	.	CAWSVTAYGYTF	TGTGCCTGGAGTGTGACAGCCTATGGCTACACCTTC
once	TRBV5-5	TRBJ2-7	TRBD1	CASNDYRGPYYEQYF	TGTGCCAGCAACGATTACAGGGGGCCTTACTACGAGCAGTACTTC
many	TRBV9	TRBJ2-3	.	CASSGNGRDTQYF	TGTGCCAGCAGCGGCAACGGGAGAGATACGCAGTATTTT
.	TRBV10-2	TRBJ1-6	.	CASRLLNSPLHF	TGCGCCAGCAGGCTTCTTAATTCACCCCTCCACTTT
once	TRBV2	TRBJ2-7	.	CASTLVGFYEQYF	TGTGCCAGTACCCTAGTAGGGTTCTACGAGCAGTACTTC
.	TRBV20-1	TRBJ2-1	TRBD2	CSARRTGTSGPSYEQFF	TGCAGTGCTAGACGGACGGGGACTAGCGGACCCTCCTACGAGCAGTTCTTC
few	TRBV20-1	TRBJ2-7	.	CSARDPRETGREQYF	TGCAGTGCTAGAGATCCCCGAGAGACAGGCCGCGAGCAGTACTTC
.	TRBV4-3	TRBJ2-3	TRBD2	CASSPRGGLAGVGDTQYF	TGCGCCAGCAGCCCGAGGGGGGGACTAGCGGGAGTTGGAGATACGCAGTATTTT
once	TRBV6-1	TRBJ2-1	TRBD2	CASPPSGWTSGRGNEQFF	TGTGCCAGTCCCCCAAGCGGCTGGACTAGCGGGAGGGGAAATGAGCAGTTCTTC
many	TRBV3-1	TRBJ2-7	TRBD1	CASSRDRAYEQYF	TGTGCCAGCAGCCGGGACAGGGCCTACGAGCAGTACTTC
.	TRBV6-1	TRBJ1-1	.	CASSEEAGTGLDTEAFF	TGTGCCAGCAGTGAAGAAGCGGGGACGGGGCTGGACACTGAAGCTTTCTTT
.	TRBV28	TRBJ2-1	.	CASSFNRGPGDSDEQFF	TGTGCCAGCAGTTTCAATCGAGGACCAGGGGATTCCGATGAGCAGTTCTTC
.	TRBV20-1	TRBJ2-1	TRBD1	CSATYRGSPYNEQFF	TGCAGTGCCACCTACAGGGGATCCCCATACAATGAGCAGTTCTTC
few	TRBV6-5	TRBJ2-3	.	CASTISPWDTQYF	TGTGCCAGCACCATATCCCCCTGGGATACGCAGTATTTT
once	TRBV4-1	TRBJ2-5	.	CASSQGGGLAETQYF	TGCGCCAGCAGCCAAGGAGGCGGCCTCGCTGAGACCCAGTACTTC
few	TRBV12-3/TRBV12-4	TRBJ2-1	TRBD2	CASSLLIAGRYEQFF	TGTGCCAGCAGTTTACTGATAGCGGGAAGGTATGAGCAGTTCTTC
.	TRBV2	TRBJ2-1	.	CASIKGTNEQFF	TGTGCCAGTATTAAGGGGACAAATGAGCAGTTCTTC
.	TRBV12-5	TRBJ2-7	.	CASAMFGEQYF	TGTGCTAGTGCTATGTTCGGCGAGCAGTACTTC
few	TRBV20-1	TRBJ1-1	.	CSAGTWPRGGEAFF	TGCAGTGCTGGCACATGGCCTCGGGGAGGTGAAGCTTTCTTT
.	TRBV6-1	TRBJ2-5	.	CASSDTGTQETQYF	TGTGCCAGCAGTGACACCGGGACCCAAGAGACCCAGTACTTC
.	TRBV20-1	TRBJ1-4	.	CSALEEKLFF	TGCAGTGCTCTAGAAGAAAAACTGTTTTTT
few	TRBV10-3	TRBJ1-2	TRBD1	CAIWDSMDGYTF	TGTGCCATCTGGGACAGCATGGATGGCTACACCTTC
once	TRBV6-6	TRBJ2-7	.	CASRRGSDEQYF	TGTGCCAGCAGAAGGGGTTCCGACGAGCAGTACTTC
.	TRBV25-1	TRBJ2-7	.	CASSDVGKYEQYF	TGTGCCAGCAGTGATGTGGGAAAATACGAGCAGTACTTC
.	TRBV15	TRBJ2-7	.	CATSLSARRYSSYNEQYF	TGTGCCACCAGCTTAAGTGCCCGACGGTATAGCTCCTACAATGAGCAGTACTTC
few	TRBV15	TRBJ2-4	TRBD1	CATSNTGGADIQYF	TGTGCCACCAGCAATACAGGGGGCGCGGACATTCAGTACTTC
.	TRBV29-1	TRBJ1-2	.	CSVVQGNYGYTF	TGCAGCGTTGTACAGGGAAACTATGGCTACACCTTC
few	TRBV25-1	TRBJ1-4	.	CASSEQGREKLFF	TGTGCCAGCAGTGAACAGGGACGGGAAAAACTGTTTTTT
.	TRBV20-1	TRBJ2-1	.	CSAYRQDFYNEQFF	TGCAGTGCCTACAGACAGGATTTTTACAATGAGCAGTTCTTC
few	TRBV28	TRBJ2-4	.	CASSPSGTHTVAKNIQYF	TGTGCCAGCAGTCCATCGGGGACCCATACTGTAGCCAAAAACATTCAGTACTTC
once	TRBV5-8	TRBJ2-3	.	CASSPGASTTDTQYF	TGTGCCAGCAGCCCCGGGGCGTCAACCACAGATACGCAGTATTTT
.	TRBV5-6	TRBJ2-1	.	CASSFERASYNEQFF	TGTGCCAGCAGCTTCGAGCGGGCCTCCTACAATGAGCAGTTCTTC
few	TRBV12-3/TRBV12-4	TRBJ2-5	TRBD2	CASAYGLAGVEAQYF	TGTGCCAGCGCCTACGGACTAGCGGGAGTGGAGGCCCAGTACTTC
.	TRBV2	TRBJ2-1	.	CASSNLPRGHTSYNEQFF	TGTGCCAGCAGCAATCTCCCCCGGGGACATACCTCCTACAATGAGCAGTTCTTC
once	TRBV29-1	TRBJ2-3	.	CSVEDLTLSDTQYF	TGCAGCGTTGAAGACCTAACCCTCTCAGATACGCAGTATTTT
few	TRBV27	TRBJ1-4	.	CASSPDTVAEKLFF	TGTGCCAGCAGTCCCGACACGGTAGCTGAAAAACTGTTTTTT
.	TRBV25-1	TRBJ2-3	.	CASSELQGSGLLSTDTQYF	TGTGCCAGCAGTGAATTGCAGGGTAGCGGCCTCCTCAGCACAGATACGCAGTATTTT
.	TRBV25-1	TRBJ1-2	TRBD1	CASSESGTALYGYTF	TGTGCCAGCAGTGAATCCGGGACAGCCCTCTATGGCTACACCTTC
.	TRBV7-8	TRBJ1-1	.	CASSTTAENTEAFF	TGTGCCAGCAGCACGACAGCGGAGAACACTGAAGCTTTCTTT
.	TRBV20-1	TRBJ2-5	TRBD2	CSGSGGLAEKETQYF	TGCAGTGGAAGTGGGGGACTAGCGGAAAAAGAGACCCAGTACTTC
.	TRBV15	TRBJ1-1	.	CATRDASNWAFF	TGTGCCACCCGCGACGCGTCTAATTGGGCTTTCTTT
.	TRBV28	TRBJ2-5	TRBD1	CASSSPGTGAQETQYF	TGTGCCAGCAGTTCCCCGGGGACAGGGGCCCAAGAGACCCAGTACTTC
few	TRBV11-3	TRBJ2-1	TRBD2	CASSSGLARPNEQFF	TGTGCCAGCAGCTCGGGACTAGCGCGGCCCAATGAGCAGTTCTTC
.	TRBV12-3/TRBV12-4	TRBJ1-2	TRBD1	CASSPGTGRNYGYTF	TGTGCCAGCAGTCCGGGGACAGGGCGAAACTATGGCTACACCTTC
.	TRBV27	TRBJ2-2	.	CASSWGHNTGELFF	TGTGCCAGCAGTTGGGGACATAACACCGGGGAGCTGTTTTTT
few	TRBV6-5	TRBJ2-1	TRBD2	CASSYSGDSYNEQFF	TGTGCCAGCAGTTACAGCGGGGACTCCTACAATGAGCAGTTCTTC
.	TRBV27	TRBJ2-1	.	CASSLSIRNEQFF	TGTGCCAGCAGTTTATCGATCCGCAATGAGCAGTTCTTC
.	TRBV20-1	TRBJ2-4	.	CSASGRGLLGLAKNIQYF	TGCAGTGCTAGTGGACGGGGCTTGCTAGGGTTAGCCAAAAACATTCAGTACTTC
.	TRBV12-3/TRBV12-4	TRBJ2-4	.	CASSLRGGGAKNIQYF	TGTGCCAGCAGTTTGAGGGGCGGAGGGGCCAAAAACATTCAGTACTTC
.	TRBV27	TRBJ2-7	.	CASSFSLLGSYEQYF	TGTGCCAGCAGTTTCTCCCTGCTGGGTTCCTACGAGCAGTACTTC
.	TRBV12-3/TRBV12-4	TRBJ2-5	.	CASRPGWEWETQYF	TGTGCCAGCAGACCGGGGTGGGAGTGGGAGACCCAGTACTTC
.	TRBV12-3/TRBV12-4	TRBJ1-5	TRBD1	CASSGPGQHRSGGQPQHF	TGTGCCAGCAGTGGCCCGGGACAGCACCGGTCGGGCGGTCAGCCCCAGCATTTT
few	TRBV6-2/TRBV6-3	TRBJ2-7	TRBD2	CASRQPLLAGEEYEQYF	TGTGCCAGCAGACAACCTTTGCTAGCGGGAGAGGAATACGAGCAGTACTTC
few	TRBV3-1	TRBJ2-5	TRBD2	CASSQDGLARDQETQYF	TGTGCCAGCAGCCAAGATGGACTAGCGCGAGACCAAGAGACCCAGTACTTC
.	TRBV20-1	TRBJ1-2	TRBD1	CSATTGQGASYGYTF	TGCAGTGCCACGACCGGACAGGGGGCGTCGTATGGCTACACCTTC
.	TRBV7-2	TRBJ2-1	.	CASRLPQGGEQFF	TGTGCCAGCAGGCTACCCCAGGGGGGTGAGCAGTTCTTC